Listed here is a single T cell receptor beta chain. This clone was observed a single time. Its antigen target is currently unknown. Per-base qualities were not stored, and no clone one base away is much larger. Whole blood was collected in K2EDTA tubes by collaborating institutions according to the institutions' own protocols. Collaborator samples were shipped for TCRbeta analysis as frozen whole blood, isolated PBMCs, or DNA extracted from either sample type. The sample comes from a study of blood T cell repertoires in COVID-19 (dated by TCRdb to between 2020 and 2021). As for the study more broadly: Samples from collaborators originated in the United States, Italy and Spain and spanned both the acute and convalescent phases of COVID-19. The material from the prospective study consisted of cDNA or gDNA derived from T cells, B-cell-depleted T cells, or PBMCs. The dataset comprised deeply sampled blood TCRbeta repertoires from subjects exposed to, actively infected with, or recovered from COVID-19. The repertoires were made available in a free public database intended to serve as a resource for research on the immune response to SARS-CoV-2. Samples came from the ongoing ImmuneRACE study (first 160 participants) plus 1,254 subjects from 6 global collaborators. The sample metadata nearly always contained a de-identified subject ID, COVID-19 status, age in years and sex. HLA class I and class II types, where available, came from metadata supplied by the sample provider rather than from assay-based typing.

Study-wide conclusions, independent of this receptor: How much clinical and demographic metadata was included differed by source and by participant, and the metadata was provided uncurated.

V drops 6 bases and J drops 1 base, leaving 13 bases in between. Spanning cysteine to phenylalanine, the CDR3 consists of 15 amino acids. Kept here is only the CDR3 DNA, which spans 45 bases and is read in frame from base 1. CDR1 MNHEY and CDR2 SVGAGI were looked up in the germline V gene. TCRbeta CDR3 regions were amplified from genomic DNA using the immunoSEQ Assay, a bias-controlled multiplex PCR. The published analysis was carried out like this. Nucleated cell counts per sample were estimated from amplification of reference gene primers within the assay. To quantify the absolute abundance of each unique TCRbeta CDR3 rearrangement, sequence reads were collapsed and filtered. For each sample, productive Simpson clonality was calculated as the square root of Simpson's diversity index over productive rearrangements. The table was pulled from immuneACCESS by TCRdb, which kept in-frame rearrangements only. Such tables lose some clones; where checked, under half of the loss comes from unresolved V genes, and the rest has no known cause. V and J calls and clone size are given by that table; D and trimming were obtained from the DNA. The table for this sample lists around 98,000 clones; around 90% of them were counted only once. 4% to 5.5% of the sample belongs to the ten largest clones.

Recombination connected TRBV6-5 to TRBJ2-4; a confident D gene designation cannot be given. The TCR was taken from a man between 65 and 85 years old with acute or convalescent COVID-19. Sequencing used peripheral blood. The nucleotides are TGTGCCAGCAGGACTTTAATTGGCGCCAAAAACATTCAGTACTTC. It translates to CASRTLIGAKNIQYF.